This entry lists 32 T cell receptor beta chains sequenced from one sample in a study of hypomethylating agent response in myelodysplastic syndrome. This table comes from immunoSEQ multiplex PCR, and its TCRdb copy is limited to in-frame clones, with some not included. The repertoire has several thousand clones, less than 85% of them found once; the top ten carry about 30%. The source was bone marrow, collected before or after starting hypomethylating agent treatment for myelodysplastic syndrome (not recorded which). All receptors derive from a human donor with myelodysplastic syndrome.

The V gene is TRBV6-1, the J gene TRBJ1-2, with 8 bases aligning to TRBD1. Germline V gene sequence: CDR1 MNHNS, CDR2 SASEGT. V lost 5 bases, J lost 6 bases, and 8 bases stayed unmatched. The CDR3 is made up of 14 amino acids. For the CDR3, the DNA is TGTGCCAGCAGTTCCGCGGACAGGGTTAATGGCTACACCTTC. Encoded protein: CASSSADRVNGYTF.

The CDR3 protein is CASGDTGGTQPQHF. The CDR3 coding sequence is TGTGCCAGCGGGGATACAGGGGGCACTCAGCCCCAGCATTTT. The V and J genes are TRBV6-1 and TRBJ1-5, with 9 bases fitting TRBD1. The V gene's germline CDR1 is MNHNS and CDR2 SASEGT. J lost 6 bases, V lost 8 bases, and 8 bases had no gene match. CDR3 length equals 14 residues.

The chain employs TRBV5-1 and TRBJ1-4; 10 bases are shared with TRBD1. The trim removed 0 bases at V and 8 bases at J, leaving 4 bases unmatched. This CDR3 comprises 15 residues. Germline CDR1 reads SGHRS; CDR2 reads YFSETQ. The CDR3: CASSLVPGQGEKLFF. The CDR3 nucleotides are TGCGCCAGCAGCTTGGTCCCGGGACAGGGGGAAAAACTGTTTTTT.

This chain connects TRBV5-1 to TRBJ1-5; 8 bases are a match to TRBD1. Germline V gives CDR1 SGHRS, CDR2 YFSETQ. The CDR3 runs to 18 residues. V lost 0 bases to trimming and J lost 4 bases; unmatched junction nucleotides: 12. Here the CDR3 reads CASSLAPGGSGVNQPQHF. For the CDR3, the DNA is TGCGCCAGCAGCTTGGCCCCAGGGGGCTCCGGGGTAAATCAGCCCCAGCATTTT.

V usage is TRBV29-1 and J usage is TRBJ1-2, with D uncertain. V lost 3 bases to trimming and J lost 2 bases, with 7 bases between them. This CDR3 has 12 residues. Germline assignment: CDR1 SQVTM and CDR2 ANQGSEA. CDR3 sequence (DNA): TGCAGCGTTGAGGCAGGAAACTATGGCTACACCTTC. It is translated as CSVEAGNYGYTF.

This clone was counted once. The chain links TRBV28 to TRBJ2-1; D possibly corresponds to TRBD2 (6 bases). The CDR3 spans 16 residues. The germline gives CDR1 MDHEN, CDR2 SYDVKM. Trimming stripped 3 bases from V and 2 bases from J, with 14 bases between. Here the CDR3 DNA reads TGTGCCAGCAGTTTTGATGGAGGGAAGCCCTACAATGAGCAGTTCTTC. Translating gives CASSFDGGKPYNEQFF. Full variable domain (rest looked up from reference TRBV28 and TRBJ2-1): DVKVTQSSRYLVKRTGEKVFLECVQDMDHENMFWYRQDPGLGLRLIYFSYDVKMKEKGDIPEGYSVSREKKERFSLILESASTNQTSMYLCASSFDGGKPYNEQFFGPGTRLTVL.

The chain carries TRBV6-1 and TRBJ2-1; D possibly matches TRBD1 or TRBD2 (5 bases each). The length of the CDR3 is 16 residues. V lost 2 bases and J 7 bases, leaving 18 bases between the germline ends. The germline CDR1 and CDR2 sequences are MNHNS and SASEGT. CDR3 amino acids: CASSENVQGTGNEQFF. CDR3 sequence (DNA): TGTGCCAGCAGTGAAAATGTCCAGGGTACGGGAAATGAGCAGTTCTTC.

This clone was seen only a few times. The V call is TRBV4-1, the J call TRBJ2-7, with a tentative D call TRBD1 (6 bases). The V gene lost 4 bases and the J gene lost 5 bases, with 21 bases spanning the gap. Germline V gene data show CDR1 as MGHRA and CDR2 as YSYEKL. This CDR3 has 16 residues. The CDR3 loop is CASSPSTGTKGHEQYF. The CDR3 DNA follows: TGCGCCAGCAGCCCCTCAACGGGGACAAAGGGCCACGAGCAGTACTTC.

The rearrangement links TRBV14 to TRBJ1-4, with D uncertain. Germline CDR1 is SGHDN and CDR2 is FVKESK. Trimming removed 2 bases at V and 7 bases at J, with 14 bases between. The CDR3 covers 15 residues. Here the CDR3 reads CASSQYSTTGEKLFF. CDR3 sequence (DNA): TGTGCCAGCAGCCAATATTCCACTACGGGTGAAAAACTGTTTTTT.

This clone was seen only once. The rearrangement joins TRBV7-2 to TRBJ2-4; D gene unclear. Trimming left V 1 base short and J 0 bases short, with 4 bases between. Germline V gene sequence: CDR1 SGHTA, CDR2 FQGNSA. The CDR3 has 14 amino acids. The CDR3 here is CASSLGVAKNIQYF. The CDR3 DNA is TGTGCCAGCAGCTTAGGCGTAGCCAAAAACATTCAGTACTTC.

A few counts support this clone. This CDR3 reads CATSRDTYEQYF. The CDR3 coding sequence is TGTGCCACCAGTAGGGACACCTACGAGCAGTACTTC. The chain has TRBV15 and TRBJ2-7, with D perhaps TRBD1 (6 bases). Germline V gene data show CDR1 as LNHNV and CDR2 as YYDKDF (reference sequence). Trimming took 6 bases from V and 2 from J, leaving 8 bases between them. The CDR3 extends over 12 amino acids.

The chain joins TRBV28 to TRBJ1-6; D is ambiguous. CDR1 is MDHEN and CDR2 is SYDVKM in the germline V gene. V gave up 2 bases and J gave up 6 bases, with 11 bases separating them. There are 15 residues in the CDR3. The chain's CDR3 is CASSLDVPGNSPLHF. CDR3 nucleotide sequence: TGTGCCAGCAGTTTAGATGTCCCCGGTAATTCACCCCTCCACTTT.

The chain employs TRBV7-2 and TRBJ2-1, with 7 bases aligning to TRBD1. Germline V lookup: CDR1 SGHTA, CDR2 FQGNSA. The length of the CDR3 is 16 residues. With 1 base clipped from V and 9 bases from J, the junction kept 12 bases outside the gene matches. CDR3 in amino acids: CASSLVVADRAVEQFF. The CDR3 DNA reads TGTGCCAGCAGCTTAGTAGTGGCCGACAGGGCCGTTGAGCAGTTCTTC. Looking up the rest from reference TRBV7-2 and TRBJ2-1 gives the full variable domain: GAGVSQSPSNKVTEKGKDVELRCDPISGHTALYWYRQSLGQGLEFLIYFQGNSAPDKSGLPSDRFSAERTGGSVSTLTIQRTQQEDSAVYLCASSLVVADRAVEQFFGPGTRLTVL.

The J gene is TRBJ1-2, the V gene TRBV7-2, with unresolved D. This CDR3 has 12 residues. V lost 5 bases to trimming and J lost 8 bases, with 12 bases between them. From germline, CDR1 is SGHTA and CDR2 FQGNSA. CDR3 in amino acids: CASSPPFAGYTF. In DNA form, the CDR3 reads TGTGCCAGCAGCCCTCCGTTTGCCGGCTACACCTTC. Full variable domain (rest looked up from reference TRBV7-2 and TRBJ1-2): GAGVSQSPSNKVTEKGKDVELRCDPISGHTALYWYRQSLGQGLEFLIYFQGNSAPDKSGLPSDRFSAERTGGSVSTLTIQRTQQEDSAVYLCASSPPFAGYTFGSGTRLTVV.

The chain is built from TRBV15 and TRBJ1-2; D is undetermined. This CDR3 is 14 amino acids long. Trimming removed 0 bases from V and 5 bases from J, with 10 bases in between. Looked up from germline, CDR1 is LNHNV and CDR2 is YYDKDF (reference sequence). The CDR3 coding sequence is TGTGCCACCAGCAGAGATCAGTCCGGGTATGGCTACACCTTC. This translates into CATSRDQSGYGYTF.

V is TRBV28 and J is TRBJ2-1, with TRBD2 matching over 8 bases. The CDR3 covers 13 residues. The ends lost 2 bases at V and 9 bases at J; junction bases unmatched: 3. Germline V lookup: CDR1 MDHEN, CDR2 SYDVKM. CDR3 nucleotide sequence: TGTGCCAGCAGTTTAGGTACTAGCGGTGAGCAGTTCTTC. Its translation: CASSLGTSGEQFF.

By sample share, this clone is hyperexpanded. This sequence joins TRBV10-2 and TRBJ1-2, with D perhaps matching TRBD1 (5 bases). Germline V lookup: CDR1 WSHSY, CDR2 SAAADI. This CDR3 is built from 14 residues. V lost 4 bases to trimming and J lost 6 bases, with 15 bases between them. Here the CDR3 DNA reads TGCGCCAGCAGTGGGACCTGGGGCATCGATGGCTACACCTTC. It encodes CASSGTWGIDGYTF.

The rearrangement joins TRBV4-1 to TRBJ1-2; D gene ambiguous. The V gene's germline CDR1 is MGHRA and CDR2 YSYEKL. V gave up 0 bases and J gave up 4 bases, with 6 bases separating them. The CDR3 sequence is 13 residues long. The CDR3: CASSQDGSYGYTF. CDR3 DNA sequence: TGCGCCAGCAGCCAAGACGGCTCCTATGGCTACACCTTC.

This clone appeared once. This chain uses TRBV5-5 with TRBJ2-5; D remains unclear. Looked up from germline, CDR1 is SGHKS and CDR2 is YYEKEE (reference sequence). The V and J ends lost 0 bases and 2 bases respectively, with 14 bases between them. CDR3 length: 16 amino acids. The CDR3 DNA reads as TGTGCCAGCAGCTTGGCCGGTTCTTCTGTGCAAGAGACCCAGTACTTC. This encodes CASSLAGSSVQETQYF.

This clone turned up a few times. The V gene is TRBV7-9, the J gene TRBJ1-6, with D possibly matching TRBD1 (5 bases). Germline V gene data show CDR1 as SEHNR and CDR2 as FQNEAQ (reference sequence). This CDR3 spans 15 amino acids. V lost 1 base to trimming and J lost 9 bases, with 13 bases between them. In DNA form, the CDR3 reads TGTGCCAGCAGCTTAGTGCGGGGGGTTGGTTCACCCCTCCACTTT. Translated: CASSLVRGVGSPLHF.

The gene calls are TRBV15 and TRBJ2-2; D may be TRBD1 (5 bases). Trimming cost V 1 base and J 2 bases, with 11 bases left between them. This CDR3 comprises 16 residues. Germline assignment: CDR1 LNHNV and CDR2 YYDKDF (reference sequence). CDR3 region: CATSRGGTGNTGELFF. The CDR3 region has the DNA TGTGCCACCAGCAGAGGGGGCACAGGTAACACCGGGGAGCTGTTTTTT. Full variable domain (rest looked up from reference TRBV15 and TRBJ2-2): DAMVIQNPRYQVTQFGKPVTLSCSQTLNHNVMYWYQQKSSQAPKLLFHYYDKDFNNEADTPDNFQSRRPNTSFCFLDIRSPGLGDTAMYLCATSRGGTGNTGELFFGEGSRLTVL.

V is TRBV28 and J is TRBJ2-7; D is uncertain. The CDR3 is 15 residues long. Germline V CDR1 and CDR2: MDHEN, SYDVKM. The ends were cut back, 6 bases at V and 3 bases at J, with 18 bases in the middle. In DNA, the CDR3 is TGTGCCAGCAGCCCAGGACGGAGTTACCTCTACGAGCAGTACTTC. Translation gives CASSPGRSYLYEQYF.

J is TRBJ1-5 and V is TRBV7-2, with D unresolved. The CDR3 is 13 amino acids. Germline lookup yields CDR1 SGHTA and CDR2 FQGNSA. V lost 3 bases, J lost 7 bases, and 10 bases lay in between. The CDR3 DNA reads TGTGCCAGCAGCTTTTACGGACGCCAGCCCCAGCATTTT. It codes for CASSFYGRQPQHF.

V gene TRBV28 combines with J gene TRBJ2-7; D remains ambiguous. The length of the CDR3 is 12 residues. CDR1 and CDR2 (germline): MDHEN, SYDVKM. The V and J ends lost 2 bases and 3 bases respectively, with 5 bases between them. The CDR3 sequence: CASSLGGYEQYF. In DNA, the CDR3 is TGTGCCAGCAGTTTAGGTGGCTACGAGCAGTACTTC.

The V gene is TRBV19, the J gene TRBJ1-1, with 11 bases matching TRBD1. CDR3 size: 15 residues. In germline, CDR1 is LNHDA, CDR2 SQIVND (reference sequence). Germline trimming cut 2 bases from V and 4 bases from J; bases unmatched to any gene: 3. CDR3 in DNA: TGTGCCAGTAGTATACCCGGGACAGGGGGCACTGAAGCTTTCTTT. It specifies CASSIPGTGGTEAFF.

The CDR3 coding sequence is TGCGCCAGCAGCTCTGGACTAGCGGGGGCACGGGAGCAGTTCTTC. Translating it yields CASSSGLAGAREQFF. The V and J genes are TRBV5-1 and TRBJ2-1; 13 bases are a match to TRBD2. V lost 3 bases, J lost 10 bases, and 7 bases stayed unmatched. The CDR3 is made up of 15 amino acids. In germline, CDR1 is SGHRS, CDR2 YFSETQ.

The chain employs TRBV19 and TRBJ1-1; 7 nucleotides agree with TRBD1. The length of the CDR3 is 13 residues. Germline CDR1 reads LNHDA; CDR2 reads SQIVND (reference sequence). V lost 6 bases to trimming and J lost 6 bases; unmatched junction nucleotides: 7. The CDR3 DNA sequence: TGTGCCAGTAGAGAACAGGGGAGCGCTGAAGCTTTCTTT. This translates into CASREQGSAEAFF.

This clone showed up just once. The V and J genes are TRBV27 and TRBJ1-1; D call uncertain. The ends were cut back, 5 bases at V and 1 base at J, with 5 bases in the middle. Germline CDR1 reads MNHEY; CDR2 reads SMNVEV (reference sequence). The CDR3 runs to 12 residues. CDR3 loop: CASSQRNTEAFF. The CDR3 DNA follows: TGTGCCAGCAGTCAGAGGAACACTGAAGCTTTCTTT.

The chain uses TRBV5-4 and TRBJ1-2, with 7 bases that match TRBD1. The CDR3 covers 13 residues. Looked up from germline, CDR1 is SGHNT and CDR2 is YYREEE (reference sequence). V shed 2 bases, J shed 4 bases, and the junction held 2 bases outside the gene matches. For the CDR3, the DNA is TGTGCCAGCAGCTTTGAGGGGGCCTATGGCTACACCTTC. Residues: CASSFEGAYGYTF.

The chain uses TRBV9 and TRBJ1-5; the D is unclear. The CDR3 spans 17 residues. V shed 3 bases and J shed 3 bases, with 19 bases lying between them. CDR1 and CDR2 (germline): SGDLS, YYNGEE. CDR3 bases: TGTGCCAGCAGCGCCCACCCCTCTTGGATGGACAATCAGCCCCAGCATTTT. Amino acid sequence: CASSAHPSWMDNQPQHF. The full variable domain, its missing parts supplied by reference TRBV9 and TRBJ1-5, is DSGVTQTPKHLITATGQRVTLRCSPRSGDLSVYWYQQSLDQGLQFLIQYYNGEERAKGNILERFSAQQFPDLHSELNLSSLELGDSALYFCASSAHPSWMDNQPQHFGDGTRLSIL.

The rearrangement joins TRBV5-1 to TRBJ1-3, with 7 positions matching TRBD1. The CDR3 spans 16 residues. The J segment lost 2 bases and the V segment lost 1 base, leaving 6 bases of the junction unmatched. From germline, CDR1 is SGHRS and CDR2 YFSETQ. This CDR3 is CASSLQGVTAGNTIYF. CDR3 sequence (DNA): TGCGCCAGCAGCTTGCAGGGGGTAACGGCTGGAAACACCATATATTTT.

This clone qualifies as medium-sized. V gene TRBV21-1 combines with J gene TRBJ2-2; the table's D gene call, TRBD2, was not cross checked with the DNA. TRBV21-1 is assigned pseudogene status. The CDR3 totals 21 residues. Here the CDR3 reads CASITSGRALIRVKNTGELFF. The CDR3 region has the DNA TGTGCCAGCATCACAAGCGGGAGGGCCTTAATCCGGGTAAAGAACACCGGGGAGCTGTTTTTT.